This T cell receptor (beta chain) stems from a study of OX40 agonist ivuxolimab in advanced cancers. Regarding the study in general: The costimulatory receptor OX40 (CD134) was targeted by ivuxolimab, a fully human IgG2 agonistic monoclonal antibody. Peripheral TCRbeta sequencing was intended to test whether TCR sequence diversity was altered and clonal T-cell expansion was caused by ivuxolimab. Intravenous ivuxolimab was administered to patients every 2 weeks at six dose levels: 0.01, 0.1, 0.3, 1.5, 3 and 10 mg/kg. The paper covers the monotherapy dose-escalation part of the phase I ivuxolimab trial, which included N of about 56 patients. In the dose-escalation cohort, roughly 82% of patients were male, and the mean age was around 65 years with a range of roughly 20 to 79. Prior anti-PD-1, anti-PD-L1 or anti-CTLA-4 therapy was permitted, and less than 45% of dose-escalation patients had received checkpoint inhibitors. Of the roughly 52 patients in dose escalation, about 20 had hepatocellular carcinoma, about 15 had melanoma, 9 had renal cell carcinoma and 9 had head and neck cancer. Partial responses occurred in three dose-escalation patients: two with cutaneous melanoma and one with hepatocellular carcinoma.

Patients with autoimmune disease history or receiving systemic immunosuppression were excluded from the trial. In every dose cohort, peripheral blood was drawn for TCR sequencing at baseline, cycle 4 day 1, and cycle 7 day 1. The samples were taken from a phase I, first-in-human, multicenter, open-label dose-escalation trial of ivuxolimab. The trial enrolled adults with locally advanced or metastatic head and neck squamous cell, hepatocellular, melanoma or renal cell carcinoma. Before TCR sequencing, CD4+ and CD8+ T cells were separately sorted from peripheral blood. Genomic DNA was isolated from the sorted cells so that the TCRbeta CDR3 region could be sequenced. The immunoSEQ Assay was used for sequencing of TCRbeta CDR3 regions. This immuneACCESS table, as held by TCRdb, lists in-frame sequences with V and J called but not all clones. Of the missing ones, under half trace to an unresolved V gene in checked studies; the others have no known cause. Within this sample are about 79,000 clones, with about 92% of them counted one time only. Jointly, the top ten make up less than 0.35% of the sample.

Points on this clone: Its antigen specificity is not known. The input lacks base qualities; no much larger clone sits a single base away.

For CDR1 and CDR2, the germline V gene lists SGHVS and FNYEAQ. The CDR3 covers 15 residues, taking in both the cysteine and the phenylalanine. Only the CDR3 region is kept as DNA, spanning 45 bases read in frame from base 1. Trimming at the junction amounts to 1 base on V and 2 bases on J, and the germline ends lie 9 bases apart. What the work shows at the level of the full study, not this receptor alone: After ivuxolimab, expanded clones were on average more numerous among CD8+ T cells than among CD4+ T cells. Low levels of normalized T-cell clonal expansion were also seen in some patients who did not respond. In partial responders in the 0.1-3.0 mg/kg groups, normalized peripheral clonal expansion was found to be among the lowest, especially among CD8+ T cells. The antigen specificity of the peripheral T cells that underwent clonal expansion was not determined. At doses of 0.1 to 3.0 mg/kg, clonal expansion of both CD4+ and CD8+ T cells in blood was seen between baseline and week 6.

Sequenced material: CD4+ or CD8+ T cells sorted from blood, taken in a trial of the OX40 agonist ivuxolimab. This sequence was found in an adult with an advanced solid tumor such as melanoma, head and neck, liver or kidney cancer. The chain is assembled from TRBV7-6 and TRBJ2-1; TRBD2 could be the D gene, as 5 bases match. The CDR3 in this case is CASSLGVGTYNEQFF. The DNA sequence reads TGTGCCAGCAGCTTAGGGGTCGGGACCTACAATGAGCAGTTCTTC. This CDR3, with the reference TRBV7-6 and TRBJ2-1 proteins standing in past its ends, gives the full variable domain GAGVSQSPRYKVTKRGQDVALRCDPISGHVSLYWYRQALGQGPEFLTYFNYEAQQDKSGLPNDRFSAERPEGSISTLTIQRTEQRDSAMYRCASSLGVGTYNEQFFGPGTRLTVL.